Only one count was recorded for the clone carrying this TCR beta chain. This could be a read error, since a much larger clone is one nucleotide away. The data were obtained in a study of regulatory T cells in long-lasting Graves disease. On the study more broadly: Persistent cases were those of Graves' disease that involved over 5 years of antithyroid drugs with positive TSH receptor antibodies.

Sequencing libraries for TCR beta were prepared with iRepertoire HTBI primers and Arm-PCR of CDR3 regions. TCRdb itself ran the multiplex PCR reads through MiXCR, one entry per CDR3 protein. The profile covers some 370,000 distinct CDR3 sequences, with less than 25% appearing a single time and 20% taken by the ten largest. The time point: persistent/refractory GD, antithyroid drugs over 5 years with positive TRAb. From RNA extracted from PBMCs, the TCR library was made. The sequencing used peripheral blood mononuclear cells (PBMCs), collected when the disease was refractory, from a patient treated with antithyroid drugs. The TCR was taken from a female donor with Graves disease.

The CDR3 region has the DNA TGTGCCAGCAGGGGGGGGGTGAACACTAAAGCTTTCTTT. Translated, it gives CASRGGVNTKAFF. The V call is TRBV2, the J call TRBJ1-1; perhaps TRBD1 as D (5 bases). The CDR3 covers 13 residues. CDR1 is SNHLY and CDR2 is FYNNEI in the germline V gene.